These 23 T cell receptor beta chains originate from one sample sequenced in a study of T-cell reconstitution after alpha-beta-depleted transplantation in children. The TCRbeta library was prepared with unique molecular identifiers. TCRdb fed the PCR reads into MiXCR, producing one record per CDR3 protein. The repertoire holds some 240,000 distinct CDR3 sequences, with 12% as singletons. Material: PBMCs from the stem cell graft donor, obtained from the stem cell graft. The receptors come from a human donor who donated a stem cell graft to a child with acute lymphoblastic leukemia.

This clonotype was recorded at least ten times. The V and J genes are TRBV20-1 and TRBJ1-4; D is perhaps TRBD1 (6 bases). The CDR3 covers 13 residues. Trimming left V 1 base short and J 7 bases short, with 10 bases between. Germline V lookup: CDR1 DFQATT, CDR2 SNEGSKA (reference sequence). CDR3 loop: CSARGKGVEKLFF. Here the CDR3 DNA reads TGCAGTGCTAGAGGGAAGGGGGTTGAAAAACTGTTTTTT.

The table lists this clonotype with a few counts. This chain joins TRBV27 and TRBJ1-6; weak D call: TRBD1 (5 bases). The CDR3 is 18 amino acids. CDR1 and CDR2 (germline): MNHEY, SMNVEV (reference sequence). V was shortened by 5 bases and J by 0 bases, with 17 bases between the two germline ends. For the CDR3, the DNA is TGTGCCAGCAGTGTACTCGGGGGAGGGAGCTCCTATAATTCACCCCTCCACTTT. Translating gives CASSVLGGGSSYNSPLHF.

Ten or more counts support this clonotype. CDR3 region: CSVEPGGATGELFF. In DNA, the CDR3 is TGCAGCGTTGAACCGGGAGGGGCCACCGGGGAGCTGTTTTTT. The rearrangement uses TRBV29-1 and TRBJ2-2; TRBD2 agrees at 8 bases. With V trimmed by 2 bases and J by 4 bases, 3 bases remained unmatched. This CDR3 comprises 14 residues. Germline V gene lookup returns CDR1 SQVTM and CDR2 ANQGSEA.

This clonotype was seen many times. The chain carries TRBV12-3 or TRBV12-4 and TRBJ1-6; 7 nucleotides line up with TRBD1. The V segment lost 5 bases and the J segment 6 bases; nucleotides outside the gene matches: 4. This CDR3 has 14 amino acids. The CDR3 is CASSPTGSNSPLHF. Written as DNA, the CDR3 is TGTGCCAGCAGTCCGACAGGGTCTAATTCACCCCTCCACTTT.

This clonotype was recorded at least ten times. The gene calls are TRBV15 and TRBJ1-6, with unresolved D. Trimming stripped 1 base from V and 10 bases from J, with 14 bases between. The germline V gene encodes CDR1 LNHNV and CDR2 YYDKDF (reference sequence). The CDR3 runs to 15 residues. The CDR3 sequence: CATSRARVFESPLHF. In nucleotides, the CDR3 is TGTGCCACCAGCAGAGCCCGGGTTTTCGAATCACCCCTCCACTTT.

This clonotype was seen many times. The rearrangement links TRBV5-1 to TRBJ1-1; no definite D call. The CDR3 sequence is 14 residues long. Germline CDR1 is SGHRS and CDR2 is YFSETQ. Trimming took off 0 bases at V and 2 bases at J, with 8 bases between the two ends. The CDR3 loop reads CASSLVRLNTEAFF. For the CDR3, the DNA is TGCGCCAGCAGCTTGGTACGGCTAAACACTGAAGCTTTCTTT. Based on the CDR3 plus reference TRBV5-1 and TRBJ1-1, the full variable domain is KAGVTQTPRYLIKTRGQQVTLSCSPISGHRSVSWYQQTPGQGLQFLFEYFSETQRNKGNFPGRFSGRQFSNSRSEMNVSTLELGDSALYLCASSLVRLNTEAFFGQGTRLTVV.

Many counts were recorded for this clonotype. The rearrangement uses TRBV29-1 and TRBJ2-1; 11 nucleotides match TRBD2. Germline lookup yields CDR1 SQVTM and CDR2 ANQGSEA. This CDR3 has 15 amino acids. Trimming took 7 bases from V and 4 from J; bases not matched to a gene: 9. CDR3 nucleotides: TGCAGCGGATGGGGGTCTAGCGGGGGGTACAATGAGCAGTTCTTC. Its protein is CSGWGSSGGYNEQFF.

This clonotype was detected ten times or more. The CDR3 is CASSVTNDNEQFF. Written as DNA, the CDR3 is TGTGCCAGCAGTGTGACCAACGACAATGAGCAGTTCTTC. The chain joins TRBV27 to TRBJ2-1; D gene uncertain. CDR1 is MNHEY, CDR2 SMNVEV, per germline (reference sequence). The germline V and J ends were trimmed by 5 bases and 5 bases, with 10 bases remaining between them. This CDR3 comprises 13 residues.

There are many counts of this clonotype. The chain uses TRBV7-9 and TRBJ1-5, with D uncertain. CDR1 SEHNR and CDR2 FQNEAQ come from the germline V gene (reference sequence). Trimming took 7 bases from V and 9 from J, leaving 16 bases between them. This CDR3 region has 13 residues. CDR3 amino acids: CASTVADSLPQHF. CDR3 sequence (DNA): TGTGCCAGCACGGTTGCTGACTCGTTGCCCCAGCATTTT.

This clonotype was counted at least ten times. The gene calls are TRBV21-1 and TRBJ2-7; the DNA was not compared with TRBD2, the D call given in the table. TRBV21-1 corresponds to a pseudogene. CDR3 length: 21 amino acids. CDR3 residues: CASSSYWGGKGMSGRVDEQYF. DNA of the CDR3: TGTGCCAGCAGCTCCTACTGGGGGGGGAAAGGCATGAGCGGGAGAGTTGACGAGCAGTACTTC.

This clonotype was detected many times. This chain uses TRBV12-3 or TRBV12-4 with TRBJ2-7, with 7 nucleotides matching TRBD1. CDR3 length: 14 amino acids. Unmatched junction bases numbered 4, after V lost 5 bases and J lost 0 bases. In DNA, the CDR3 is TGTGCCAGCAGTCGACAGGGTTCCTCCTACGAGCAGTACTTC. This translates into CASSRQGSSYEQYF.

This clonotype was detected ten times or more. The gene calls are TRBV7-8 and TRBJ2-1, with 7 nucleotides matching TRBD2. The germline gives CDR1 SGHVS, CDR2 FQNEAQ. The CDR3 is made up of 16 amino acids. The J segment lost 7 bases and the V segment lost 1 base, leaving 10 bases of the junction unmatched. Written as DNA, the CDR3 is TGTGCCAGCAGCTTAGAACGACTAGCCCATTTTAATGAGCAGTTCTTC. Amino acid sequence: CASSLERLAHFNEQFF.

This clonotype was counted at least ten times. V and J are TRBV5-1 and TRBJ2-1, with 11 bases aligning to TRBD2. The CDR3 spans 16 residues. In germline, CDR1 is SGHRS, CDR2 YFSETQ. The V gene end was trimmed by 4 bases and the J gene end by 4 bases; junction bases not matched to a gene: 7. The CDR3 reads CASSPLTSGTYNEQFF. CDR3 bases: TGCGCCAGCAGCCCGCTGACTAGCGGGACGTACAATGAGCAGTTCTTC.

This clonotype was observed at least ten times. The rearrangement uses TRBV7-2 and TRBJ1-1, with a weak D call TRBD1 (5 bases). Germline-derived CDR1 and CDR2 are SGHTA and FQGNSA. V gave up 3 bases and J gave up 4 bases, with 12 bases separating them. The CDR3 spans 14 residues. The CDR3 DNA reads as TGTGCCAGCAGCTTCGAGGGGCGAGGCACTGAAGCTTTCTTT. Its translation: CASSFEGRGTEAFF.

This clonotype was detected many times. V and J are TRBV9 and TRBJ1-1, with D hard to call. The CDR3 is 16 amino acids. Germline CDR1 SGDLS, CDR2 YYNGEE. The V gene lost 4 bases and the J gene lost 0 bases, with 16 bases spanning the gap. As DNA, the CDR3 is TGTGCCAGCAGCCCCAGTACGGTCAGTATGAACACTGAAGCTTTCTTT. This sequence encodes CASSPSTVSMNTEAFF.

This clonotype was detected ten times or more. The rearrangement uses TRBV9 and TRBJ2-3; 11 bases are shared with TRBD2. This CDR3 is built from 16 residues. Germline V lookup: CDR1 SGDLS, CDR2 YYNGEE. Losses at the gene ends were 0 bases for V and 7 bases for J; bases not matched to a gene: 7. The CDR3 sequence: CASSVGSTSGGNTQYF. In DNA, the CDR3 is TGTGCCAGCAGCGTAGGATCCACTAGCGGGGGAAATACGCAGTATTTT.

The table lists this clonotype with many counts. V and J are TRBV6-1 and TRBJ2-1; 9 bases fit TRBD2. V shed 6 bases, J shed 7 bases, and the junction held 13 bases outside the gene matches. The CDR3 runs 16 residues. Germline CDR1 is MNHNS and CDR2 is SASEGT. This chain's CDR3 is CASSIGGAGGSNEQFF. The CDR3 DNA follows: TGTGCCAGCAGCATCGGGGGTGCGGGAGGGTCTAATGAGCAGTTCTTC.

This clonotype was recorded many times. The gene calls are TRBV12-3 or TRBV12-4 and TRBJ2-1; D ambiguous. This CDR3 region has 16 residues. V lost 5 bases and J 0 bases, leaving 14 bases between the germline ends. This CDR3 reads CASSDNQVSSYNEQFF. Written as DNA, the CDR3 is TGTGCCAGCAGTGACAATCAGGTTAGCTCCTACAATGAGCAGTTCTTC.

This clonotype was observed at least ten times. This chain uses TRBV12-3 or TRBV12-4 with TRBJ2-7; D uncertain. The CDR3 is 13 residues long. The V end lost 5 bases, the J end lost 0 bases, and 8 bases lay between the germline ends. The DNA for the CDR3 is TGTGCCAGCAGTCCCCCAACCTCCTACGAGCAGTACTTC. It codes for CASSPPTSYEQYF.

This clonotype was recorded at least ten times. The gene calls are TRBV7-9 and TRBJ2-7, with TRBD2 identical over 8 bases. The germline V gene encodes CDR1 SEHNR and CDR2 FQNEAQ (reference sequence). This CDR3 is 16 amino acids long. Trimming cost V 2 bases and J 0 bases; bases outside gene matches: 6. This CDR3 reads CASSLTGREVSYEQYF. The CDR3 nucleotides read TGTGCCAGCAGCTTAACCGGGCGGGAGGTCTCCTACGAGCAGTACTTC. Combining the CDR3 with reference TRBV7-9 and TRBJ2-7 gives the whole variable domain DTGVSQNPRHKITKRGQNVTFRCDPISEHNRLYWYRQTLGQGPEFLTYFQNEAQLEKSRLLSDRFSAERPKGSFSTLEIQRTEQGDSAMYLCASSLTGREVSYEQYFGPGTRLTVT.

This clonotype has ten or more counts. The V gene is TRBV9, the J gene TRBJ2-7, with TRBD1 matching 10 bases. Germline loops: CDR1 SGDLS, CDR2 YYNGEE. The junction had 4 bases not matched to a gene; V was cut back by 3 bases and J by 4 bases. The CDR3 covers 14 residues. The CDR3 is CASSGGTGDYEQYF. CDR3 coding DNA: TGTGCCAGCAGCGGGGGGACAGGGGATTACGAGCAGTACTTC.

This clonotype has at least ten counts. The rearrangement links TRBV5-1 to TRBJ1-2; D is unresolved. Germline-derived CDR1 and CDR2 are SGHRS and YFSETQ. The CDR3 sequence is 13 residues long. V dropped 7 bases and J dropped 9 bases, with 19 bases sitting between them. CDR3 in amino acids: CASGDITSGSYTF. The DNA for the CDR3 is TGCGCCAGCGGAGATATTACGTCGGGAAGCTACACCTTC.

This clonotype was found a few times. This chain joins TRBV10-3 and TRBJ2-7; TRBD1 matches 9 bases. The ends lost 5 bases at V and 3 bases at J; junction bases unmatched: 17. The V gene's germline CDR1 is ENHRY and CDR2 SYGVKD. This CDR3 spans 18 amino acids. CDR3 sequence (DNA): TGTGCCATCAGTAAACGGAATCCACAGGGGGCGCCGGGCTACGAGCAGTACTTC. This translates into CAISKRNPQGAPGYEQYF.